The entry below describes one T cell receptor (beta chain). Its antigen is not identified. Free of recent acute infections or vaccinations, the donors were healthy HIV-negative adults. This specimen belongs to a study of shared clonotypes between healthy human individuals. About the research overall: The study drew on two women and three men aged 18 to 49 as donors. CD4 naive cells filled three plates per donor, CD4 memory three, CD8 naive two and CD8 memory one. Study results and caveats: Among non-shared clonotypes, generation probabilities were lower than among those shared by all four donors.

The CDR3 is 15 amino acids. Germline CDR1 reads KGHSH; CDR2 reads LQKENI. With 0 bases removed from V and 8 bases from J, the gap between germline ends came to 16 bases. Produced via immunoSEQ multiplex PCR; TCRdb's table is partial and in-frame only. The sample comprises 150,000 to 200,000 clones, about 68% of which are singletons, and roughly a tenth rests with the top ten. The sequence came from a man aged 25-45 years in good health. Sequenced sample: memory CD4+ T cells sorted from blood. The subset is: CD45RA-negative fraction. The chain uses TRBV18 and TRBJ1-1; possibly TRBD1 for D (5 bases). The CDR3 spells CASSPPSGKGREAFF. CDR3 nucleotide sequence: TGTGCCAGCTCACCACCGTCAGGGAAAGGGAGAGAAGCTTTCTTT.